The 4 T cell receptor beta chains in this list originate from one sample, sequenced in a study of blood T cell repertoires in COVID-19. Some clones are missing from TCRdb's copy, which holds only in-frame ones; the method was immunoSEQ multiplex PCR. Of some 160,000 clones in the sample, over 75% are singletons; the top ten hold 6.5% to 8%. Sequenced sample: PBMCs or T cells enriched from blood (not recorded which). These receptors were taken from a woman in her fifties or sixties who had recovered from COVID-19.

CDR3 bases: TGTGCCAGCAGCGTAGCTCCGGCTAGCGGGGGGCGGGATGAGCAGTTCTTC. This codes for CASSVAPASGGRDEQFF. V and J are TRBV9 and TRBJ2-1, with 11 bases aligning to TRBD2. Germline trimming cut 0 bases from V and 8 bases from J; bases unmatched to any gene: 10. The CDR3 sequence is 17 residues long. The V gene's germline CDR1 is SGDLS and CDR2 YYNGEE.

The chain uses TRBV2 and TRBJ2-2, with 7 bases aligning to TRBD1. Per germline, CDR1 SNHLY and CDR2 FYNNEI. CDR3 length equals 13 residues. Trimming removed 8 bases from V and 2 bases from J; junction bases left unmatched: 2. The CDR3 DNA sequence: TGTGCCAGCGGGACAGAAAACACCGGGGAGCTGTTTTTT. It encodes CASGTENTGELFF.

This sequence joins TRBV5-4 and TRBJ2-7; 9 positions match TRBD2. Unmatched junction bases numbered 4, after V lost 5 bases and J lost 4 bases. This CDR3 contains 13 residues. CDR1 and CDR2 (germline): SGHNT, YYREEE (reference sequence). The chain's CDR3 is CASSQRGAYEQYF. The CDR3 DNA reads as TGTGCCAGCAGTCAGCGGGGGGCGTACGAGCAGTACTTC.

The J gene is TRBJ2-7, the V gene TRBV9, with 8 bases fitting TRBD2. V trimming: 0 bases; J trimming: 2 bases; junction bases outside the gene matches: 4. Germline CDR1 reads SGDLS; CDR2 reads YYNGEE. The CDR3 totals 15 residues. The CDR3 here is CASSVAPGGAYEQYF. CDR3 in DNA: TGTGCCAGCAGCGTAGCCCCCGGGGGGGCCTACGAGCAGTACTTC.